This T cell receptor beta chain stems from a study of radiotherapy plus CTLA-4 blockade in lung cancer. Study-level information: For approximately 19% of patients, objective responses occurred, and roughly 30% had disease control. Findings of the study overall: TCR clones originating in tumors grew in number in blood after radiotherapy plus ipilimumab.

Profiled with immunoSEQ multiplex PCR; TCRdb holds only in-frame clones, not every one. The sample consists of roughly 120,000 clones, roughly 80% of them appearing once. Concerning this clone itself: As yet, its antigen is unknown.

Participants had chemo-refractory metastatic non-small-cell lung cancer and were treated with focal radiation plus ipilimumab CTLA-4 blockade. The CDR3 has 17 amino acids. V trimming: 3 bases; J trimming: 3 bases; junction bases outside the gene matches: 11. CDR1 MDHEN and CDR2 SYDVKM come from the germline V gene. The receptor was isolated from a human donor with non-small cell lung cancer who had a partial response to radiotherapy plus ipilimumab. The chain is built from TRBV28 and TRBJ1-2, with 9 bases matching TRBD1. The specimen was peripheral blood, collected from a patient treated with radiotherapy plus ipilimumab. This chain's CDR3 is CASSLGPPRQGDYGYTF. In nucleotides, the CDR3 is TGTGCCAGCAGTTTGGGCCCTCCGAGACAGGGGGACTATGGCTACACCTTC.